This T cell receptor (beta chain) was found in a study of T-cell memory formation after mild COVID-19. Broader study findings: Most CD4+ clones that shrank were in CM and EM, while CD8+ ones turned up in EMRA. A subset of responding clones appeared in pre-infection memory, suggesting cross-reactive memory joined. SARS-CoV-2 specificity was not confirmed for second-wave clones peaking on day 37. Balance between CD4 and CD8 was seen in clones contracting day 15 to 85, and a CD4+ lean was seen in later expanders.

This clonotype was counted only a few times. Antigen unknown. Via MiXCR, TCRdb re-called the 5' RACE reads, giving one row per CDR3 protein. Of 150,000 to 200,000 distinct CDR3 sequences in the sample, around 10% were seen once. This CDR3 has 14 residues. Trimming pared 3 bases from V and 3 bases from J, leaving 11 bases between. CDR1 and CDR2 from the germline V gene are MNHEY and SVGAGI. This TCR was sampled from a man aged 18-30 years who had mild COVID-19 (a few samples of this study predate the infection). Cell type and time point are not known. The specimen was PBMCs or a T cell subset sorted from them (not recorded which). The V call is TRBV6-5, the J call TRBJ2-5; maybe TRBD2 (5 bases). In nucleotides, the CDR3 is TGTGCCAGCAGTTATGGACGGCGGGAAGAGACCCAGTACTTC. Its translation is CASSYGRREETQYF.